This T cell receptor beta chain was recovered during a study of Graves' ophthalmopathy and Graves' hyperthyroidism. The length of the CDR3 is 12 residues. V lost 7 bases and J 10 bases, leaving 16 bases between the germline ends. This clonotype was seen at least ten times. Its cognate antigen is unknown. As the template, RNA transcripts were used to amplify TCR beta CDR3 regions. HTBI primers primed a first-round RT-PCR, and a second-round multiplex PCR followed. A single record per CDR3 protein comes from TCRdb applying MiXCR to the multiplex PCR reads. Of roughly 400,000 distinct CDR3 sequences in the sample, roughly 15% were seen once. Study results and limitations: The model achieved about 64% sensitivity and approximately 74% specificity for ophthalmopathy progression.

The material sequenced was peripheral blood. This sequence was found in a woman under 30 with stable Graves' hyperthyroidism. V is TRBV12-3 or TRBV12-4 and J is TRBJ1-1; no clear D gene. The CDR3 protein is CASTPAGSSAFF. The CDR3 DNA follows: TGTGCCAGCACTCCAGCGGGATCGTCAGCTTTCTTT.